The rows below give T cell receptor beta chains drawn from one sample of a study of Ad26.COV2.S vaccination and SARS-CoV-2 variants. Sequencing used immunoSEQ multiplex PCR; TCRdb keeps in-frame clones, though not all of them. The sample includes roughly 420,000 clones, approximately 87% of them seen just once. Specimen: peripheral blood, collected in a trial of Ad26.COV2.S vaccine versus placebo. Receptors originate from a person aged 18 to 65 who received the Ad26.COV2.S COVID-19 vaccine or a placebo. Both conserved end residues are part of each CDR3. D genes are given only for firm matches. Part of the rows lack a size; the others show once, few, many or a class for expanded clones.

d_call | j_call | v_call | clone_size | cdr3_length | cdr3_aa | cdr3_nt
. | TRBJ1-5 | TRBV6-4 | . | 17 | CASSDSNDSMSNQPQHF | TGTGCCAGCAGTGACTCGAATGACAGTATGAGCAATCAGCCCCAGCATTTT
. | TRBJ2-7 | TRBV30 | . | 13 | CAWSVLAGYEQYF | TGTGCCTGGAGTGTACTCGCGGGCTACGAGCAGTACTTC
. | TRBJ1-1 | TRBV29-1 | . | 12 | CSADGTSPEAFF | TGCAGCGCCGACGGGACGAGTCCTGAAGCTTTCTTT
. | TRBJ1-1 | TRBV6-2/TRBV6-3 | once | 11 | CASSYPGEAFF | TGTGCCAGCAGTTACCCCGGGGAAGCTTTCTTT
TRBD2 | TRBJ2-3 | TRBV11-3 | . | 15 | CASSSRTSGGDTQYF | TGTGCCAGCAGCTCCCGGACTAGCGGGGGGGATACGCAGTATTTT
. | TRBJ1-5 | TRBV28 | few | 16 | CASSSTWGEGNQPQHF | TGTGCCAGCAGTTCCACTTGGGGGGAGGGCAATCAGCCCCAGCATTTT
TRBD1 | TRBJ2-7 | TRBV5-1 | . | 15 | CASSFTTGLRYEQYF | TGCGCCAGCAGCTTTACGACAGGGTTAAGGTACGAGCAGTACTTC
. | TRBJ1-2 | TRBV5-1 | few | 15 | CASSALGGPLYGYTF | TGCGCCAGCAGTGCCTTGGGGGGACCCCTCTATGGCTACACCTTC
. | TRBJ2-7 | TRBV6-5 | . | 13 | CASSFGSSYEQYF | TGTGCCAGCAGTTTCGGTAGCTCCTACGAGCAGTACTTC
TRBD1 | TRBJ2-2 | TRBV7-2 | . | 15 | CASRPGTGDTGELFF | TGTGCCAGCAGGCCCGGGACAGGGGACACCGGGGAGCTGTTTTTT
TRBD1 | TRBJ2-4 | TRBV30 | . | 13 | CAWRDRGKDIQYF | TGTGCCTGGAGAGACAGGGGCAAGGACATTCAGTACTTC
TRBD1 | TRBJ2-3 | TRBV7-9 | . | 18 | CASSFALTGGAGGDTQYF | TGTGCCAGCAGCTTCGCCCTGACAGGGGGCGCAGGTGGAGATACGCAGTATTTT
TRBD1 | TRBJ1-2 | TRBV7-9 | . | 14 | CASSALRDRGGYTF | TGTGCCAGCAGCGCTTTGAGGGACAGGGGTGGCTACACCTTC
. | TRBJ1-2 | TRBV18 | . | 14 | CASSPERLRHGYTF | TGTGCCAGCTCACCAGAACGGCTCCGACATGGCTACACCTTC
. | TRBJ2-1 | TRBV21-1 | . | 10 | CAIDLNEQFF | TGTGCCATTGACCTCAATGAGCAGTTCTTC
TRBD1 | TRBJ2-2 | TRBV5-1 | . | 15 | CASSRDRGHTGELFF | TGCGCCAGCAGCCGTGACAGGGGGCACACCGGGGAGCTGTTTTTT
. | TRBJ1-5 | TRBV7-8 | . | 16 | CASSLVGGSSNQPQHF | TGTGCCAGCAGCTTAGTTGGGGGAAGTAGCAATCAGCCCCAGCATTTT
. | TRBJ1-1 | TRBV5-1 | . | 14 | CASSPRAGNTEAFF | TGCGCCAGCAGCCCGCGCGCGGGGAACACTGAAGCTTTCTTT
. | TRBJ1-5 | TRBV28 | . | 17 | CASSSQVAAEDQGPQHF | TGTGCCAGCAGTTCCCAGGTAGCTGCGGAGGACCAAGGGCCCCAGCATTTT
TRBD2 | TRBJ2-5 | TRBV19 | . | 13 | CASSRRGEGTQYF | TGTGCCAGTAGTCGCAGAGGGGAGGGGACCCAGTACTTC
. | TRBJ2-7 | TRBV9 | once | 14 | CASSVSDRSYEQYF | TGTGCCAGCAGCGTCTCGGACAGATCCTACGAGCAGTACTTC
TRBD1 | TRBJ1-2 | TRBV18 | . | 15 | CASSRSGQANYGYTF | TGTGCCAGCTCACGATCGGGACAGGCGAACTATGGCTACACCTTC
TRBD1 | TRBJ2-2 | TRBV5-1 | . | 20 | CASSLDVDRGRLFGTGELFF | TGCGCCAGCAGCTTGGATGTGGACAGGGGGCGATTGTTTGGGACCGGGGAGCTGTTTTTT
. | TRBJ2-1 | TRBV11-2 | . | 14 | CASSLAGVNNEQFF | TGTGCCAGCAGCTTAGCGGGGGTTAACAATGAGCAGTTCTTC
TRBD1 | TRBJ2-7 | TRBV11-2 | . | 16 | CASSLVPPDRGWEQYF | TGTGCCAGCAGCTTAGTGCCACCGGACAGGGGTTGGGAGCAGTACTTC
. | TRBJ2-1 | TRBV11-2 | . | 15 | CASSYAGTVGGEQFF | TGTGCCAGCAGCTACGCCGGGACCGTGGGGGGTGAGCAGTTCTTC
. | TRBJ2-2 | TRBV2 | . | 14 | CASTSRGSTGELFF | TGTGCCAGCACCTCAAGGGGGAGCACCGGGGAGCTGTTTTTT
. | TRBJ1-5 | TRBV30 | . | 15 | CAWSVGRGSNQPQHF | TGTGCCTGGAGTGTAGGCAGGGGTAGCAATCAGCCCCAGCATTTT
TRBD2 | TRBJ2-1 | TRBV6-4 | . | 16 | CASSDSSGGGFNEQFF | TGTGCCAGCAGTGACTCCAGCGGGGGGGGATTCAATGAGCAGTTCTTC
. | TRBJ2-1 | TRBV27 | . | 16 | CASSFYQTKGGNEQFF | TGTGCCAGCAGTTTTTATCAGACAAAGGGGGGCAATGAGCAGTTCTTC
. | TRBJ2-2 | TRBV6-4 | . | 14 | CASSDSGFPGELFF | TGTGCCAGCAGTGACTCGGGTTTTCCCGGGGAGCTGTTTTTT
. | TRBJ1-2 | TRBV5-1 | . | 12 | CASSRTEGGYTF | TGCGCCAGCAGCAGGACAGAGGGGGGCTACACCTTC
. | TRBJ1-5 | TRBV6-2/TRBV6-3 | . | 16 | CASSPLGPNSNQPQHF | TGTGCCAGCAGCCCCCTCGGACCTAATAGCAATCAGCCCCAGCATTTT
. | TRBJ2-2 | TRBV7-3 | . | 12 | CASSSPGGELFF | TGTGCCAGCAGCTCGCCCGGTGGGGAGCTGTTTTTT
. | TRBJ2-1 | TRBV5-6 | . | 14 | CASSRSGGYNEQFF | TGTGCCAGCAGTAGGTCAGGGGGGTACAATGAGCAGTTCTTC
TRBD1 | TRBJ2-1 | TRBV10-3 | . | 14 | CAISGGQGVGEQFF | TGTGCCATCAGTGGAGGACAGGGGGTGGGGGAGCAGTTCTTC
. | TRBJ2-1 | TRBV27 | . | 14 | CASSFSPANNEQFF | TGTGCCAGCAGTTTTTCCCCAGCCAACAATGAGCAGTTCTTC
. | TRBJ1-3 | TRBV5-4 | few | 14 | CASSSQGFGNTIYF | TGTGCCAGCAGCTCACAGGGTTTTGGAAACACCATATATTTT
. | TRBJ2-5 | TRBV11-2 | once | 17 | CASSAFPHGGEEETQYF | TGTGCCAGCAGCGCATTCCCTCACGGGGGCGAGGAAGAGACCCAGTACTTC
TRBD1 | TRBJ1-3 | TRBV11-1 | . | 15 | CASSMTGGLGNTIYF | TGTGCCAGCAGCATGACAGGGGGACTCGGGAACACCATATATTTT
. | TRBJ2-3 | TRBV4-3 | . | 16 | CASSRRTVGIADTQYF | TGCGCCAGCAGCCGAAGGACAGTGGGTATCGCAGATACGCAGTATTTT
. | TRBJ2-2 | TRBV5-4 | . | 17 | CASSLGADAANTGELFF | TGTGCCAGCAGCTTGGGGGCGGATGCTGCGAACACCGGGGAGCTGTTTTTT
. | TRBJ2-7 | TRBV2 | . | 11 | CALGTGDEQYF | TGTGCCCTCGGCACAGGAGACGAGCAGTACTTC